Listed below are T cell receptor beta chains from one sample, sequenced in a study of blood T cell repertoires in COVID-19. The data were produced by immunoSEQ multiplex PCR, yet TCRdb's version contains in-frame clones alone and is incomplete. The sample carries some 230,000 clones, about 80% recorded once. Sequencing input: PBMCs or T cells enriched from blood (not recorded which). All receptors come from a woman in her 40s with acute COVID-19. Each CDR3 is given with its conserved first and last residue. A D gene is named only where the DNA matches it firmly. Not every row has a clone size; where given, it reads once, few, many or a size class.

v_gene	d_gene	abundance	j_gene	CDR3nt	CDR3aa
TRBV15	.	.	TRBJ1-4	TGTGCCACCAGCAGGAAGGAGGAAAAACTGTTTTTT	CATSRKEEKLFF
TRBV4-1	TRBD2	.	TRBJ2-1	TGCGCCAGCAGCCAAATTGGAGCGGGGAGGCGGGAAATGCTCTTC	CASSQIGAGRREMLF
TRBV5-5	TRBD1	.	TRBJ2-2	TGTGCCAGCAGCGTTGGGACAGGGGCCAACACCGGGGAGCTGTTTTTT	CASSVGTGANTGELFF
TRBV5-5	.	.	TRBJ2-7	TGTGCCAGCAGCTTGGAGGGGCCAAACCCCTACGAGCAGTACTTC	CASSLEGPNPYEQYF
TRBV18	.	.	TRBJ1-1	TGTGCCAGCTTCTCCCGACCCGACTACGACACTGAAGCTTTCTTT	CASFSRPDYDTEAFF
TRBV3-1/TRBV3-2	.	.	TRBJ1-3	TGTGCCAGCAGCCCAGCTGGAGGAGGGCCCTCTGGAAACACCATATATTTT	CASSPAGGGPSGNTIYF
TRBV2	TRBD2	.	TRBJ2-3	TGTGCCAGCACCTTCCCAAGCGGGAGGGGTACAGATACGCAGTATTTT	CASTFPSGRGTDTQYF
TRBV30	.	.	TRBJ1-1	TGTGCCTGGAGCCTCGGGGGAAGCACTGAAGCTTTCTTT	CAWSLGGSTEAFF
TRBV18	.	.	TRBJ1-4	TGTGCCAGCTCTAATTCAAACAGGGAGCGGGAAAAACTGTTTTTT	CASSNSNREREKLFF
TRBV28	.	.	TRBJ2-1	TGTGCCAGCAGTTTATCCGTACCGGGGTACAATGAGCAGTTCTTC	CASSLSVPGYNEQFF
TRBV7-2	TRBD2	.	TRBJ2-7	TGTGCCAGCAGCTTAACAGGGGCTAGCGGGATGTACGAGCAGTACTTC	CASSLTGASGMYEQYF
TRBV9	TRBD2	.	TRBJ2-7	TGTGCCAGCAGCCCGCAAACGCTAGCGGGAGAATGGGAGCAGTACTTC	CASSPQTLAGEWEQYF
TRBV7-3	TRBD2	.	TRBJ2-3	TGTGCCAGCAGCTTAGCGGGAGGGCGCACAGATACGCAGTATTTT	CASSLAGGRTDTQYF
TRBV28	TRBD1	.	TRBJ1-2	TGTGCCAGCAAAACAGGGGGGGCTAACTATGGCTACACCTTC	CASKTGGANYGYTF
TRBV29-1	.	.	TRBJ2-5	TGCAGCGTTGACACAGTCCAAGAGACCCAGTACTTC	CSVDTVQETQYF
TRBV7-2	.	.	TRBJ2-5	TGTGCCAGCGCGGGTAACAGGGCCCAAGAGACCCAGTACTTC	CASAGNRAQETQYF
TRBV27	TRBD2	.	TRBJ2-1	TGTGCCAGCAGTCCGCGAGCACTAGCGGGAGGTAGCAATGAGCAGTTCTTC	CASSPRALAGGSNEQFF
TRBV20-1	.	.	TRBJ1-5	TGCAGTGCTAGTAGGGGTGAAGGTCAGCCCCAGCATTTT	CSASRGEGQPQHF
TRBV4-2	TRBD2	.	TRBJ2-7	TGTGCCAGCAGCCGAGTGACTAGCGGGGGACCCTACGAGCAGTACTTC	CASSRVTSGGPYEQYF
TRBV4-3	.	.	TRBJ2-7	TGCGCCAGCAGCCAAACGGGGAGCTACGAGCAGTACTTC	CASSQTGSYEQYF
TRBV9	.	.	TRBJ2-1	TGTGCCAGCAGCGTAGATATGTATGAGCAGTTCTTC	CASSVDMYEQFF
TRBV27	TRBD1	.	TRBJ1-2	TGTGCCAGCAGTCGGGACAGGGGTAACTATGGCTACACCTTC	CASSRDRGNYGYTF
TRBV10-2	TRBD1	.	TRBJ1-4	TGCGCCAGCAGTGGACAGGGCGTTGGGGAAAAACTGTTTTTT	CASSGQGVGEKLFF
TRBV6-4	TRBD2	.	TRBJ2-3	TGTGCCAGCAGTGGAGCGGGGGGCACAGATACGCAGTATTTT	CASSGAGGTDTQYF
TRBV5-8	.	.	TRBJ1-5	TGTGCCAGCACAGCAAGGGGGGGGGCGAGCAATCAGCCCCAGCATTTT	CASTARGGASNQPQHF
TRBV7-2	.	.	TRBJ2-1	TGTGCCAGCAGCTTGACAAATGAGCAGTTCTTC	CASSLTNEQFF
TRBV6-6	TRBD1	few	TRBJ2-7	TGTGCCAGCAGTCCGCATATAGGGACAGGGGTCTCCTACGAGCAGTACTTC	CASSPHIGTGVSYEQYF
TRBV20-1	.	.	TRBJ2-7	TGCAGTGCTGGACAGTCTGACGAGCAGTACTTC	CSAGQSDEQYF
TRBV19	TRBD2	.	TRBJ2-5	TGTGCCAGTAGCATCAGCGGGGGTCGGGGTAAGAGACCCCAGTACTTC	CASSISGGRGKRPQYF
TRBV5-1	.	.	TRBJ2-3	TGCGCCAGCAGCCTAGACCCCAATACGCAGTATTTT	CASSLDPNTQYF
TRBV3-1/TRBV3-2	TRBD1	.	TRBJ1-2	TGTGCCAGCAGCCCCTGGGACAGGAATGGCTACACCTTC	CASSPWDRNGYTF
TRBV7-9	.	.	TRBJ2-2	TGTGCCAGCAGCCCCCAGGCGGGTTCCACCGGGGAGCTGTTTTTT	CASSPQAGSTGELFF